The source of this T cell receptor (beta chain) is a study of CD8+CD57+ T cells in acquired aplastic anemia. Study-wide results and caveats: Patients and controls were found to share 25 to 35 CD8+ CDR3 sequences.

Template material for TCR beta VDJ and CDR3 profiling consisted of genomic DNA. TCRdb called the reads again in MiXCR, with one record for every CDR3 protein. The sample lists about 190,000 distinct CDR3 sequences; around half were seen once. The CDR3 is 8 residues long. Germline lookup yields CDR1 DFQATT and CDR2 SNEGSKA (reference sequence). V gave up 6 bases and J gave up 10 bases, with 6 bases separating them. This clonotype was seen a handful of times. As yet, its antigen is unknown. This TCR came from a human donor in good health, serving as a control. J is TRBJ2-5 and V is TRBV20-1, with D hard to call. What was sequenced was sorted CD4+, CD8+, or CD8+CD57+ T cells (not recorded which) from PBMCs. The CDR3 reads CSAWDQYF. The CDR3 nucleotides are TGCAGTGCCTGGGACCAGTACTTC.